Presented here are 7 T cell receptor beta chains from one specimen sequenced in a study of T cells in Graves' hyperthyroidism and ophthalmopathy. RNA transcripts provided the source from which TCR beta CDR3 regions were amplified. Initially, a first-round RT-PCR of the TCR CDR3 employed the HTBI primer set. Via MiXCR, TCRdb re-called the multiplex PCR reads, giving one row per CDR3 protein. Altogether around 700,000 distinct CDR3 sequences are present, roughly 20% being singletons, with the ten largest covering around 15%. The sequencing sample was made of blood. The origin of the receptors is a woman between 50 and 59 years old with Graves' hyperthyroidism that later progressed to Graves' ophthalmopathy.

This clonotype was counted ten times or more. The chain uses TRBV5-1 and TRBJ1-1; D is ambiguous. CDR3 length: 14 amino acids. The germline V and J ends were trimmed by 1 base and 0 bases, with 7 bases remaining between them. Germline V gives CDR1 SGHRS, CDR2 YFSETQ. The DNA for the CDR3 is TGCGCCAGCAGCTTGAACATGATGAACACTGAAGCTTTCTTT. Amino acids: CASSLNMMNTEAFF.

The J gene is TRBJ2-7, the V gene TRBV7-2; D not certain. The germline V gene has CDR1 SGHTA and CDR2 FQGNSA. Trimming removed 1 base from V and 5 bases from J, with 6 bases in between. The CDR3 consists of 12 residues. The CDR3 protein is CASSLVVNEQYF. The CDR3 region has the DNA TGTGCCAGCAGCTTAGTAGTGAACGAGCAGTACTTC.

A few counts support this clonotype. This chain links TRBV29-1 with TRBJ1-2; D is undetermined. The CDR3 contains 13 residues. In germline, CDR1 is SQVTM, CDR2 ANQGSEA. The V gene lost 3 bases and the J gene lost 0 bases, with 8 bases spanning the gap. Here the CDR3 reads CSVDMGTNYGYTF. The CDR3 bases are TGCAGCGTTGACATGGGAACTAACTATGGCTACACCTTC.

This clonotype showed up just a few times. CDR3 amino acids: CASSLPRASGEETQYF. Here the CDR3 DNA reads TGTGCCAGCAGCCTCCCCCGAGCTAGCGGGGAAGAGACCCAGTACTTC. This chain uses TRBV7-9 with TRBJ2-5; 9 bases match TRBD2. The ends lost 5 bases at V and 3 bases at J; junction bases unmatched: 10. The CDR3 loop spans 16 amino acids. The germline V gene encodes CDR1 SEHNR and CDR2 FQNEAQ (reference sequence).

At least ten counts were recorded for this clonotype. V and J are TRBV20-1 and TRBJ1-2; D unresolved. There are 14 residues in the CDR3. Trimming removed 6 bases at V and 0 bases at J, with 14 bases between. CDR1 DFQATT and CDR2 SNEGSKA come from the germline V gene (reference sequence). The CDR3: CSAPTRITNYGYTF. CDR3 nucleotide sequence: TGCAGTGCACCGACGCGGATTACTAACTATGGCTACACCTTC.

There are many counts of this clonotype. V and J are TRBV20-1 and TRBJ2-1; the D gene could be TRBD1 or TRBD2 (5 bases each). Between the trimmed V and J ends, which lost 2 bases and 8 bases, there was a span of 22 bases. Germline V lookup: CDR1 DFQATT, CDR2 SNEGSKA (reference sequence). The CDR3 spans 16 residues. The CDR3 sequence: CSARSVSWGGPDEQFF. The CDR3 nucleotides read TGCAGTGCTAGAAGTGTGTCGTGGGGCGGGCCGGATGAGCAGTTCTTC.

In this sample, this clonotype turned up a few times. The chain recombines TRBV3-1 with TRBJ2-2; no clear D. V lost 1 base to trimming and J lost 2 bases, with 5 bases between them. Germline V lookup: CDR1 LGHDT, CDR2 YNNKEL (reference sequence). The length of the CDR3 is 14 residues. The CDR3 here is CASSQVDNTGELFF. CDR3 bases: TGTGCCAGCAGCCAAGTGGACAACACCGGGGAGCTGTTTTTT.